This TCR beta chain originates from a study of blood T cell repertoires in COVID-19. Germline-derived CDR1 and CDR2 are SGHRS and YFSETQ. V lost 4 bases to trimming and J lost 10 bases; unmatched junction nucleotides: 10. The CDR3 sequence is 15 residues long. Profiled with immunoSEQ multiplex PCR; TCRdb holds only in-frame clones, not every one. The sample has tens of thousands of clones; around 90% are singletons. The sequencing sample was made of peripheral blood. The TCR was taken from a human donor in a cohort sampled during active COVID-19. V is TRBV5-1 and J is TRBJ1-6, with 8 positions matching TRBD1. The CDR3 nucleotides read TGCGCCAGCAGCCCGCAGAGACAGGGGAGCTCACCCCTCCACTTT. It is translated as CASSPQRQGSSPLHF. The full variable domain, completed using reference TRBV5-1 and TRBJ1-6, is KAGVTQTPRYLIKTRGQQVTLSCSPISGHRSVSWYQQTPGQGLQFLFEYFSETQRNKGNFPGRFSGRQFSNSRSEMNVSTLELGDSALYLCASSPQRQGSSPLHFGNGTRLTVT.